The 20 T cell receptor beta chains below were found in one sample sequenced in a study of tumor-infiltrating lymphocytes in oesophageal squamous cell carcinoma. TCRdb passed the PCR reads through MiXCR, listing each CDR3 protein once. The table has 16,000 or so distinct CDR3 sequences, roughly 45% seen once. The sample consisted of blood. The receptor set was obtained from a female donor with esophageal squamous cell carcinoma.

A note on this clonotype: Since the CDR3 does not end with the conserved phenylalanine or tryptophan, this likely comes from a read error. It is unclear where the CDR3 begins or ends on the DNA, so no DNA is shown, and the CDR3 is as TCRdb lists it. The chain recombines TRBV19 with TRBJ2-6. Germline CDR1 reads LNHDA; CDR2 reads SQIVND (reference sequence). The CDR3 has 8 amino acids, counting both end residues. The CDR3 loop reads CASTYAEA.

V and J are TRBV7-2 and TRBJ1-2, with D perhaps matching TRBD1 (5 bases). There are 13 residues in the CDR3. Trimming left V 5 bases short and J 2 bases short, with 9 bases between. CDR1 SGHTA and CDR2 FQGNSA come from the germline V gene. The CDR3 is CASSTQGNYGYTF. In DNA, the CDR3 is TGTGCCAGCAGCACCCAGGGAAACTATGGCTACACCTTC.

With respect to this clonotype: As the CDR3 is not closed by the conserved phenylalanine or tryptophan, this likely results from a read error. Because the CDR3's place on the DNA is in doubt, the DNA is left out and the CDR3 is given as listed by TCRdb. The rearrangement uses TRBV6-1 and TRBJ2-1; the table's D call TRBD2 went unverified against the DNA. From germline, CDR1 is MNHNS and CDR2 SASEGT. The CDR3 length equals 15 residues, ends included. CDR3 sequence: CASSEYEGLGYTFGS.

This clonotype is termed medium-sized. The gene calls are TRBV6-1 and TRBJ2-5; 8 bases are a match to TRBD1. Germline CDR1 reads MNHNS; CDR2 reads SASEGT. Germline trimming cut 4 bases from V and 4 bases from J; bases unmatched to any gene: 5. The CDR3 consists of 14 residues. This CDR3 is CASSGAGGRETQYF. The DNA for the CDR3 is TGTGCCAGCAGTGGGGCAGGGGGCAGAGAGACCCAGTACTTC.

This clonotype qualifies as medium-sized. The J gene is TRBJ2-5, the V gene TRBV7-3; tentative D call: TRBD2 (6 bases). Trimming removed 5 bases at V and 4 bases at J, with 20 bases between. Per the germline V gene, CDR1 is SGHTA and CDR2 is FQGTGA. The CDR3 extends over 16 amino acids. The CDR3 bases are TGTGCCAGCAGCCCAAGGGGCGGGGCCGGAGGAGAGACCCAGTACTTC. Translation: CASSPRGGAGGETQYF. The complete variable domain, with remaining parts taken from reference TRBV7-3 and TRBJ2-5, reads GAGVSQTPSNKVTEKGKYVELRCDPISGHTALYWYRQSLGQGPEFLIYFQGTGAADDSGLPNDRFFAVRPEGSVSTLKIQRTERGDSAVYLCASSPRGGAGGETQYFGPGTRLLVL.

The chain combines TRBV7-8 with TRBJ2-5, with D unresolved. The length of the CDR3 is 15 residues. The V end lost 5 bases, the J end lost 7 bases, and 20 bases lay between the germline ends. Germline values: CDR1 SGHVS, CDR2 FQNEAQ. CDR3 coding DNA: TGTGCCAGCAGCACCCGCTCAACTATACGGGCGACCCAGTACTTC. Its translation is CASSTRSTIRATQYF. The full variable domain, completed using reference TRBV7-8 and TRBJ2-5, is GAGVSQSPRYKVAKRGQDVALRCDPISGHVSLFWYQQALGQGPEFLTYFQNEAQLDKSGLPSDRFFAERPEGSVSTLKIQRTQQEDSAVYLCASSTRSTIRATQYFGPGTRLLVL.

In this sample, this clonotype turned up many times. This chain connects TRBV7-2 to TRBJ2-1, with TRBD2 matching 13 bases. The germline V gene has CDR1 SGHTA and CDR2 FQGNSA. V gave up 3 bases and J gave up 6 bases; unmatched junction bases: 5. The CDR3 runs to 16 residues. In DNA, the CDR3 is TGTGCCAGCAGCTTGAAACTAGCGGGAGGGTTCAATGAGCAGTTCTTC. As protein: CASSLKLAGGFNEQFF.

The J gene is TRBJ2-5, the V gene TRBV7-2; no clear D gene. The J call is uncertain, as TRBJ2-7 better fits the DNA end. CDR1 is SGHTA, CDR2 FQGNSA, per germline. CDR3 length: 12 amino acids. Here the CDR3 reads CASSQIAYEQYF. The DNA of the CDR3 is TGTGCCAGCAGCCAGATCGCCTACGAGCAGTACTTC.

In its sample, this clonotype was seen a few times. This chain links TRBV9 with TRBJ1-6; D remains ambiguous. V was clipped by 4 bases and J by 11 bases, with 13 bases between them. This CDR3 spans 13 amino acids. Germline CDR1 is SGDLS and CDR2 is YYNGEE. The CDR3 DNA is TGTGCCAGCAGCCTCGACATAGCGGCACCCCTCCACTTT. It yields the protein CASSLDIAAPLHF.

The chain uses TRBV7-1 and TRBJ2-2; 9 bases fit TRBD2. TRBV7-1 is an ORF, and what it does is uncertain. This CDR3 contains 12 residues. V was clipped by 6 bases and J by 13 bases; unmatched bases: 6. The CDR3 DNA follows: TGTGCCAGCAGTCCGCTAGCGGGACGGCTGTTTTTT. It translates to CASSPLAGRLFF.

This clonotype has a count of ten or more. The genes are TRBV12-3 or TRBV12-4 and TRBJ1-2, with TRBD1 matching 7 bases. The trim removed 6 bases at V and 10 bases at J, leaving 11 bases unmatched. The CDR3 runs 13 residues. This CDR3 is CASSPGTVKAYTF. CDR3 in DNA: TGTGCCAGCAGCCCCGGGACAGTTAAAGCCTACACCTTC.

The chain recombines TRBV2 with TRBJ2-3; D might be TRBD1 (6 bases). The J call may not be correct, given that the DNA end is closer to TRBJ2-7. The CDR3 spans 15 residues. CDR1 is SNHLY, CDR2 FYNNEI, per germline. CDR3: CASRFLDSGRYEQYF. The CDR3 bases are TGTGCCAGCAGATTCCTGGACAGTGGGCGCTACGAGCAGTACTTC.

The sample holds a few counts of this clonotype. The CDR3 spells CASSSSRVRRETQYF. Written as DNA, the CDR3 is TGTGCCAGCAGTTCTTCTAGGGTAAGACGAGAGACCCAGTACTTC. The chain couples TRBV28 to TRBJ2-7; D gene uncertain. The J call may be mistaken, given a closer DNA end match to TRBJ2-5. CDR1 and CDR2 from the germline V gene are MDHEN and SYDVKM. The CDR3 is 15 residues long.

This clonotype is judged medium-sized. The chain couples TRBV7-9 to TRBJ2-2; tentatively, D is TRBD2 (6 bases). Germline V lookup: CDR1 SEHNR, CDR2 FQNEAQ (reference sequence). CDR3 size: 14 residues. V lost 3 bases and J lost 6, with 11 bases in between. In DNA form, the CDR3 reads TGTGCCAGCAGCTTGGGGGGAGTAGCCGGGGAGCTGTTTTTT. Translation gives CASSLGGVAGELFF. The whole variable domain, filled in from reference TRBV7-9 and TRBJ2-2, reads DTGVSQNPRHKITKRGQNVTFRCDPISEHNRLYWYRQTLGQGPEFLTYFQNEAQLEKSRLLSDRFSAERPKGSFSTLEIQRTEQGDSAMYLCASSLGGVAGELFFGEGSRLTVL.

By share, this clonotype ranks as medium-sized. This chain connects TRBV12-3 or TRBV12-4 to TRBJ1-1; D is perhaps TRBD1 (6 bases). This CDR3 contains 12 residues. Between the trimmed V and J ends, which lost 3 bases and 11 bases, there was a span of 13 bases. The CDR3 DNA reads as TGTGCCAGCAGTTTGGGGGGCCCTTGGGCTTTCTTT. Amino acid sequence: CASSLGGPWAFF.

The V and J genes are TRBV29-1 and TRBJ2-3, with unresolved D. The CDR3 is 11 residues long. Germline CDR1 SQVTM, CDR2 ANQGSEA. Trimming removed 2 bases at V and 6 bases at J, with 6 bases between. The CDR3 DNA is TGCAGCGTTGAACCTACGGATACGCAGTATTTT. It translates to CSVEPTDTQYF.

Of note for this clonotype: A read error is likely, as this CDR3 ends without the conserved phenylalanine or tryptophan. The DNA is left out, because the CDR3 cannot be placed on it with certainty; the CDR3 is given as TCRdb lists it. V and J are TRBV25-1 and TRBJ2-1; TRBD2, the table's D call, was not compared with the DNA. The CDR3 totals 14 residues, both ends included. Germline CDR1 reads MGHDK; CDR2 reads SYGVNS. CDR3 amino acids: CASSRGAYGYTFGS.

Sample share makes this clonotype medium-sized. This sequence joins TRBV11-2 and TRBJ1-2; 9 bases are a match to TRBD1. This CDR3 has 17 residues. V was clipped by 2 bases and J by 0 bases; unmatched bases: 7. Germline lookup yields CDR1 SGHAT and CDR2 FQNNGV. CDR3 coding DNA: TGTGCCAGCAGCTTATCGGACAGGGGAACATCTAACTATGGCTACACCTTC. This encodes CASSLSDRGTSNYGYTF.

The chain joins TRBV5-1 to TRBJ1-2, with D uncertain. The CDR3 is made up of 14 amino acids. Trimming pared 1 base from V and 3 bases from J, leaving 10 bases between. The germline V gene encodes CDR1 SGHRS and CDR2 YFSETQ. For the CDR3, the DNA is TGCGCCAGCAGCTTGAGCTCGGGAGACTATGGCTACACCTTC. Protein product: CASSLSSGDYGYTF.

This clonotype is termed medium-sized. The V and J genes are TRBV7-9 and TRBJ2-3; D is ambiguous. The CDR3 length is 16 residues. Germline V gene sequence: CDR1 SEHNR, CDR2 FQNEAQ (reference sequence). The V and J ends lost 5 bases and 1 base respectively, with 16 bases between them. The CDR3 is CASSPGRMSGTDTQYF. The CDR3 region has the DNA TGTGCCAGCAGCCCCGGGCGTATGAGCGGCACAGATACGCAGTATTTT.